This TCR beta chain is from a study of blood T cell repertoires in COVID-19 (dated by TCRdb to about 2020). About the study as a whole: Collaborator samples came from the United States, Italy and Spain and covered acute and convalescent phases of COVID-19. The samples were drawn from two sources: the first 160 participants of the ongoing ImmuneRACE study, and 1,200 or so subjects contributed by 6 global collaborators. Where available, HLA class I and class II types were obtained from metadata supplied by the sample provider rather than from assay-based typing. The prospective study material was composed of cDNA or gDNA derived from T cells, B-cell-depleted T cells, or PBMCs. Deeply sampled blood TCRbeta repertoires from subjects exposed to, actively infected with, or recovered from COVID-19 were included in the dataset. A freely available public database, intended as a resource for researchers studying the immune response to SARS-CoV-2, is where the repertoires were released. Nearly every sample came with metadata listing a de-identified subject ID, COVID-19 status, age in years and sex.

Overall results and qualifications from the work: The amount of clinical and demographic metadata varied by source and participant and was provided uncurated.

TCRbeta CDR3 regions were amplified from genomic DNA by means of the immunoSEQ Assay, a bias-controlled multiplex PCR. Concerning the study's data processing: Within the assay, amplification of reference gene primers was used to estimate how many nucleated cells each sample contained. To quantify the absolute abundance of each unique TCRbeta CDR3 rearrangement, sequence reads were collapsed and filtered. Productive Simpson clonality was computed per sample as the square root of Simpson's diversity index over productive rearrangements. Drawn from immuneACCESS, this table holds only the in-frame rearrangements with V and J called that TCRdb kept. Clones are partly lost; checked studies trace under half to an unresolved V gene and leave the rest unexplained. V, J and clone size reflect that table, while D and trimming were determined from the DNA. The sample records approximately 220,000 clones, roughly 90% of which are singletons. The ten largest clones represent roughly 2.6% of the sample.

To note about this clone: Its antigen is not yet known. Per-nucleotide qualities are absent, and no much larger clonotype sits a single base away.

Participants in the prospective study were aged roughly 18 to 100 years, lived in 24 United States geographic areas, and enrolled through a virtual design. To assign participants to cohorts, the prospective study relied on clinical history that participants themselves reported in a screening survey and a study questionnaire. Recovered participants in ImmuneRACE Cohort 3 were defined by two consecutive negative NP/OP PCR tests, clearance by a healthcare professional, or resolution of symptoms. In the prospective study, whole blood, serum and a nasopharyngeal or oropharyngeal swab were collected from each participant by mobile phlebotomists. Participants in the prospective study had the option to provide additional blood draws and questionnaires over a roughly two-month period. Before DNA extraction, prospective study blood samples were shipped either frozen or at room temperature. Sequenced: PBMCs or T cells enriched from blood (not recorded which). The receptor's source is a woman aged 25 to 39 who had recovered from COVID-19.

The CDR3 is CASIAGYNEKLFF. In nucleotides, the sequence is TGTGCCAGCATCGCAGGGTATAATGAAAAACTGTTTTTT. The V gene is TRBV28 and the J gene is TRBJ1-4, and TRBD1 may be the D gene, going by 5 matching bases. The CDR3 starts with the cysteine, ends with the phenylalanine, and has 13 residues. Solely the CDR3 DNA is kept, with 39 bases framed from the first base. V sheds 7 bases and J sheds 4 bases, leaving 10 bases between their ends. From a lookup of the germline V gene, CDR1 and CDR2 are MDHEN and SYDVKM.